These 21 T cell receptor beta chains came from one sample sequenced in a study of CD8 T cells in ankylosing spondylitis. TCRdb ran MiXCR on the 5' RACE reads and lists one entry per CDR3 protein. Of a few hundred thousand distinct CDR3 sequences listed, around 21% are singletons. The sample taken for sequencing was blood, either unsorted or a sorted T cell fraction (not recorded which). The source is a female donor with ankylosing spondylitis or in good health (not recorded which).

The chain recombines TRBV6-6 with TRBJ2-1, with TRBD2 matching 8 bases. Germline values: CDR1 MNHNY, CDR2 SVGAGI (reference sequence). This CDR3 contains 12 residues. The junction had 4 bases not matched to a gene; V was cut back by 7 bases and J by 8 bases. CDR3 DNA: TGTGCCAGCAACAGCGGGAGCTATGAGCAGTTCTTC. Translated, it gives CASNSGSYEQFF.

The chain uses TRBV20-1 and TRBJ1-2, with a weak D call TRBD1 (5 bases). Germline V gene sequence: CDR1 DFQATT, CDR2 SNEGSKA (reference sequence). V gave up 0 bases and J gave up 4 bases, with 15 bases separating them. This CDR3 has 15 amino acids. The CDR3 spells CSARDPGTPTYGYTF. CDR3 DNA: TGCAGTGCTAGAGACCCCGGGACTCCCACCTATGGCTACACCTTC.

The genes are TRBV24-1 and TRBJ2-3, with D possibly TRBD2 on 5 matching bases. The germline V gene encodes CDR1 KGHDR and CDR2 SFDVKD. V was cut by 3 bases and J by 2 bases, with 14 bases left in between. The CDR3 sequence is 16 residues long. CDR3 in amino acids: CATSDNGGPSTDTQYF. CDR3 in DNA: TGTGCCACCAGTGATAACGGAGGACCATCCACAGATACGCAGTATTTT.

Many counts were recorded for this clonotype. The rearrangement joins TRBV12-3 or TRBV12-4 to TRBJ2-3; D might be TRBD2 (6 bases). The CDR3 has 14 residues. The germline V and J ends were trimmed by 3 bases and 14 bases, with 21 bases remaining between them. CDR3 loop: CASSLGFSGAGLYF. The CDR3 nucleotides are TGTGCCAGCAGTTTGGGTTTTAGCGGCGCAGGGCTGTATTTT.

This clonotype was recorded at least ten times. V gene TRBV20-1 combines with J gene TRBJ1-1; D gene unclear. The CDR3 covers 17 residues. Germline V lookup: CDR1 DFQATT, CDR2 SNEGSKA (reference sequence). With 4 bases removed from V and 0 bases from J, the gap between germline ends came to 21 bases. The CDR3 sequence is CSAKKPRDIYMNTEAFF. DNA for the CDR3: TGCAGTGCTAAGAAGCCGAGGGATATTTATATGAACACTGAAGCTTTCTTT.

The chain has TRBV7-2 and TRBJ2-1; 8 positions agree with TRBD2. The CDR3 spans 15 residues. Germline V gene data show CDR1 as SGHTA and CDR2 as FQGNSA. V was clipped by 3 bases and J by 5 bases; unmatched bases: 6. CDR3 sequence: CASSLPAGVNNEQFF. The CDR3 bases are TGTGCCAGCAGCTTGCCAGCGGGAGTTAACAATGAGCAGTTCTTC.

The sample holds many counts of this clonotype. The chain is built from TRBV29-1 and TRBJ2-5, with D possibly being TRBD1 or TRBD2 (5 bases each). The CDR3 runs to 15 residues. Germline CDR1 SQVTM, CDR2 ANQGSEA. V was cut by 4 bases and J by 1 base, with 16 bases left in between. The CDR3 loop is CSVGGFGRSQETQYF. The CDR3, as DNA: TGCAGCGTTGGGGGGTTTGGACGGAGCCAAGAGACCCAGTACTTC. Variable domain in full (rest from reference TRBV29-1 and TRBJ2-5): SAVISQKPSRDICQRGTSLTIQCQVDSQVTMMFWYRQQPGQSLTLIATANQGSEATYESGFVIDKFPISRPNLTFSTLTVSNMSPEDSSIYLCSVGGFGRSQETQYFGPGTRLLVL.

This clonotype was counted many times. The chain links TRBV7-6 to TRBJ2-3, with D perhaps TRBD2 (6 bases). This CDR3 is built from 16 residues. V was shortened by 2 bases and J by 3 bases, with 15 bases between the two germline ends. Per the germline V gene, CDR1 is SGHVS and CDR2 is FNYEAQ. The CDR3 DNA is TGTGCCAGCAGCTTATTGAGCGGGCGAGTTACAGATACGCAGTATTTT. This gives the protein CASSLLSGRVTDTQYF.

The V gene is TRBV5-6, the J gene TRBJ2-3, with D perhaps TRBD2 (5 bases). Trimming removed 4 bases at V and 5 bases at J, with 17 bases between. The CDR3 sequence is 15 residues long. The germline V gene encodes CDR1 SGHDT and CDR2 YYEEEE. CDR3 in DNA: TGTGCCAGCAGCGGCGGGTGGATGTTGGGAGATACGCAGTATTTT. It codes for CASSGGWMLGDTQYF. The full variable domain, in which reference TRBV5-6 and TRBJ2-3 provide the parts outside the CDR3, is DAGVTQSPTHLIKTRGQQVTLRCSPKSGHDTVSWYQQALGQGPQFIFQYYEEEERQRGNFPDRFSGHQFPNYSSELNVNALLLGDSALYLCASSGGWMLGDTQYFGPGTRLTVL.

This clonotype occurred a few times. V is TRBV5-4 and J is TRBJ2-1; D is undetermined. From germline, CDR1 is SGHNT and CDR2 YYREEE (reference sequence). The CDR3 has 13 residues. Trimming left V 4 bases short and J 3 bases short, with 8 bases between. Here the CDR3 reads CASSPGRYNEQFF. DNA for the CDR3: TGTGCCAGCAGCCCTGGACGCTACAATGAGCAGTTCTTC.

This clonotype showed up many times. The CDR3 reads CASSYRSGRGETQYF. The CDR3 DNA sequence: TGTGCCAGCAGTTACCGTAGCGGGAGGGGAGAGACCCAGTACTTC. The V gene is TRBV6-5, the J gene TRBJ2-5; 11 bases match TRBD2. CDR3 length: 15 residues. With V trimmed by 2 bases and J by 4 bases, 3 bases remained unmatched. The germline CDR1 and CDR2 sequences are MNHEY and SVGAGI.

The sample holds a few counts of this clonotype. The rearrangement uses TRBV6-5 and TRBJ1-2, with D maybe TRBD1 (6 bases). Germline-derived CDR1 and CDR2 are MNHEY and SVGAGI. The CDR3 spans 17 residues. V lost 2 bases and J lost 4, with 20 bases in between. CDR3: CASSYDPIAGVPYGYTF. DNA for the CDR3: TGTGCCAGCAGTTACGACCCAATTGCAGGGGTACCCTATGGCTACACCTTC.

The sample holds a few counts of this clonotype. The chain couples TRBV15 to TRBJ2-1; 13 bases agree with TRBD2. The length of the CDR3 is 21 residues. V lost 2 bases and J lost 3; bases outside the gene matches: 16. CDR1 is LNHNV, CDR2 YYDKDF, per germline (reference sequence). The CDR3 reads CATSRWGDRELAGGNYNEQFF. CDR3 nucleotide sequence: TGTGCCACCAGCAGATGGGGCGACAGGGAACTAGCGGGAGGGAACTACAATGAGCAGTTCTTC.

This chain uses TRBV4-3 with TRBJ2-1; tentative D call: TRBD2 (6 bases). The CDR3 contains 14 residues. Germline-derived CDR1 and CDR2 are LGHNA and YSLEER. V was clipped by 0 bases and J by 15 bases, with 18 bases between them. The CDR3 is CASSQDRGGIRRFF. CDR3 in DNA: TGCGCCAGCAGCCAAGATCGCGGCGGGATAAGGCGGTTCTTC.

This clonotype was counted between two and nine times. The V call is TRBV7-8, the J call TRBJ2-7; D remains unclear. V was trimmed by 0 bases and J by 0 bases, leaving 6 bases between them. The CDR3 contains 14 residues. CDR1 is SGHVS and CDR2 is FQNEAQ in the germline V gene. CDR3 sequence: CASSLAAGSYEQYF. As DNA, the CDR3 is TGTGCCAGCAGCTTAGCGGCAGGCTCCTACGAGCAGTACTTC.

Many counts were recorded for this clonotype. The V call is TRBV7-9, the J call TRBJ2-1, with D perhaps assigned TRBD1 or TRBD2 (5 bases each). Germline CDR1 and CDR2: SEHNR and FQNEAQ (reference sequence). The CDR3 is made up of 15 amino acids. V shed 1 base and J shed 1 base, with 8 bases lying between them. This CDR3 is CASSLGDGSYNEQFF. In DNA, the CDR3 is TGTGCCAGCAGCTTAGGGGACGGGTCCTACAATGAGCAGTTCTTC.

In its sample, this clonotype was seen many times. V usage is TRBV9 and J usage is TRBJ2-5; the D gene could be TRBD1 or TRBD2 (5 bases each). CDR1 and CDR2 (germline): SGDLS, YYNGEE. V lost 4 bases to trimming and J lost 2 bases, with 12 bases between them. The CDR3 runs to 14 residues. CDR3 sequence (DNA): TGTGCCAGCAGCAAGGGACCGGCTCAAGAGACCCAGTACTTC. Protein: CASSKGPAQETQYF.

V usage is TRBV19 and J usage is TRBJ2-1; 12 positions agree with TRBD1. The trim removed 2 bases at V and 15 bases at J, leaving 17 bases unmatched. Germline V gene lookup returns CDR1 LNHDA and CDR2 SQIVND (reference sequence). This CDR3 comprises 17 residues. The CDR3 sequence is CASSIRGQGAAKLRPFF. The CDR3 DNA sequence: TGTGCCAGTAGTATAAGGGGACAGGGGGCGGCTAAACTTAGGCCGTTCTTC.

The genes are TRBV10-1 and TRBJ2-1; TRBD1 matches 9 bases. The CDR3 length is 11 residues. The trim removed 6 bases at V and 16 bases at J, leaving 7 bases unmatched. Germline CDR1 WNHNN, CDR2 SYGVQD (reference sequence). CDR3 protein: CASSPGTGFFF. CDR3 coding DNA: TGCGCCAGCAGCCCGGGGACAGGGTTTTTCTTC.

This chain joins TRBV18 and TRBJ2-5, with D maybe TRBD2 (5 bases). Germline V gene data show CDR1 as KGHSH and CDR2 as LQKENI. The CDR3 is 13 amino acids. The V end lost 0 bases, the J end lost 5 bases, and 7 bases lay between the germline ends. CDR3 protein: CASSPPERETQYF. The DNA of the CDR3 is TGTGCCAGCTCACCACCAGAGCGGGAGACCCAGTACTTC.

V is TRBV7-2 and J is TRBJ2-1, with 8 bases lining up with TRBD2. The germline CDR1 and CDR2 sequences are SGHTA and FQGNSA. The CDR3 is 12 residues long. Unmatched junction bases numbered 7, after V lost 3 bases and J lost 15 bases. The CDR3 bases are TGTGCCAGCAGCTTTTTGGAGCGGGAGTTGTTCTTC. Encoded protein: CASSFLERELFF.